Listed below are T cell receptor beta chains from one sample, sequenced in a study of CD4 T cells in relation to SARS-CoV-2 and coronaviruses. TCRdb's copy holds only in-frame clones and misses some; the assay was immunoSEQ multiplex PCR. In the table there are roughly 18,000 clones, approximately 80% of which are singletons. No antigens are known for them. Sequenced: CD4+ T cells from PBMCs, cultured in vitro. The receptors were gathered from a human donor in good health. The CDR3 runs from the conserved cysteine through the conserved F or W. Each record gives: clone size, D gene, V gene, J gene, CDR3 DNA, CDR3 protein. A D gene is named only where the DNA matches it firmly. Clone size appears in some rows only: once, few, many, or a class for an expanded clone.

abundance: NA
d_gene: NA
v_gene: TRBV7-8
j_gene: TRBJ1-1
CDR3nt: TGTGCCAGCAGCCTCCGATCGGCCGTGAACACTGAAGCTTTCTTT
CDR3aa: CASSLRSAVNTEAFF

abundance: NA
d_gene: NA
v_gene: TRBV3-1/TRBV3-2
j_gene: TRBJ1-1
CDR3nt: TGTGCCAGCAGCCAAGTAGCTACCTCGGGAGCTTTCTTT
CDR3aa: CASSQVATSGAFF

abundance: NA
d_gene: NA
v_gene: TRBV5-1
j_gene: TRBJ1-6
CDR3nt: TGCGCCAGCAGCTTTTATCCCGGGGGAGAGGGTAATTCACCCCTCCACTTT
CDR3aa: CASSFYPGGEGNSPLHF

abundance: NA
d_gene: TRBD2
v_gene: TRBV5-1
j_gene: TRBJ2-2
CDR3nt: TGCGCCAGCAGCTTGAGGACTAGCGGGAGGCCTAACACCGGGGAGCTGTTTTTT
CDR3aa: CASSLRTSGRPNTGELFF

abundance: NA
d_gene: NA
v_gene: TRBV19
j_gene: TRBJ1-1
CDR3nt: TGTGCCAGTAGGCCGATGGGGAACACTGAAGCTTTCTTT
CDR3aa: CASRPMGNTEAFF

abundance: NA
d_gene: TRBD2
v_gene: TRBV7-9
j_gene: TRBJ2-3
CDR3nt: TGTGCCAGCAGCTTAGCGGGAGGGTTTCCAGATACGCAGTATTTT
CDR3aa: CASSLAGGFPDTQYF

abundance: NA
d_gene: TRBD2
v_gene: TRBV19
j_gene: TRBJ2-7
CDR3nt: TGTGCCAGTAGTAAAGGGACTAGCAGTATTGGCTACGAGCAGTACTTC
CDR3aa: CASSKGTSSIGYEQYF

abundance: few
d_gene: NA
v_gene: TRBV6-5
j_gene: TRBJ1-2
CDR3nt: TGTGCCAGCAGTTACTCGAGTGGTTATAACTATGGCTACACCTTC
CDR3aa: CASSYSSGYNYGYTF

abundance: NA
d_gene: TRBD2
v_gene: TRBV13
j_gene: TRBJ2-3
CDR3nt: TGTGCCAGCAGCCCGGCATACGGACTAGCGCACACAGATACGCAGTATTTT
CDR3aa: CASSPAYGLAHTDTQYF

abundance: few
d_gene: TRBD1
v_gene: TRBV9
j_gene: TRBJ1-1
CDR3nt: TGTGCCAGCAGCACTCGAACAGGGGTAGCTTTCTTT
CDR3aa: CASSTRTGVAFF

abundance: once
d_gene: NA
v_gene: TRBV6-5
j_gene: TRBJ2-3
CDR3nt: TGTGCCAGCAGTTTCTTTCAAGGCACAGATACGCAGTATTTT
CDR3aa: CASSFFQGTDTQYF

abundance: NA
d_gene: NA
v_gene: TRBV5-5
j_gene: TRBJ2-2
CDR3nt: TGTGCCAGCAGCTTGTCCGGGAGAGGTTCCGGGGAGCTGTTTTTT
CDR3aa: CASSLSGRGSGELFF

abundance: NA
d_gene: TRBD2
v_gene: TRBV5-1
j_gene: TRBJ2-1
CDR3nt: TGCGCCAGCAAAGGGGGCGGGAGGGCCCTCAATGAGCAGTTCTTC
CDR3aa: CASKGGGRALNEQFF

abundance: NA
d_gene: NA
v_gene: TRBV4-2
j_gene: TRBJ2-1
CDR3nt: TGTGCCAGCAGCCAAGGGCCTAGGGGTGGAGGGGGCATCTACAATGAGCAGTTCTTC
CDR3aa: CASSQGPRGGGGIYNEQFF

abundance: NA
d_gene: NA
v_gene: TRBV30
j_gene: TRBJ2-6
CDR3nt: TGTGCCTGGAGGGCGTCCTCTGGGGCCAACGTCCTGACTTTC
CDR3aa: CAWRASSGANVLTF

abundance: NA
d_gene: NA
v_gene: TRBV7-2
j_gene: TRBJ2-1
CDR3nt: TGTGCCAGCAGCTCGAGTGGTAACAACTACAATGAGCAGTTCTTC
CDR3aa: CASSSSGNNYNEQFF

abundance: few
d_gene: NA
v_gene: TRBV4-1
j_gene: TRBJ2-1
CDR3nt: TGCGCCAGCAGCCAAGGACTTAGGAATGGTGAGCAGTTCTTC
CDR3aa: CASSQGLRNGEQFF

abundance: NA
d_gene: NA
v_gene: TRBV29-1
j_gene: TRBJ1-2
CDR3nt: TGCAGCGTCTCCATTGTACGGGGGCCCGGCTATGGCTACACCTTC
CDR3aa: CSVSIVRGPGYGYTF

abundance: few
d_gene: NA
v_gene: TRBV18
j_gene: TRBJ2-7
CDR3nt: TGTGCCAGCTCACCCGGGACACGCGAGCAGTACTTC
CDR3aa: CASSPGTREQYF

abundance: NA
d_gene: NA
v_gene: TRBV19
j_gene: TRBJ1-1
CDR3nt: TGTGCCAGTAGTATTCAGGCAGGGCTGAACACTGAAGCTTTCTTT
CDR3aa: CASSIQAGLNTEAFF

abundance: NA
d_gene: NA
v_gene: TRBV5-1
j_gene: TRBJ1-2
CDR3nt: TGCGCCAGCAGCTTGGGAACAGGGCTATGGAATGGCTACACCTTC
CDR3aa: CASSLGTGLWNGYTF

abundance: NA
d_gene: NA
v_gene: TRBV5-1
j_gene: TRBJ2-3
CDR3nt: TGCGCCAGCAGCTACCCCACAGATACGCAGTATTTT
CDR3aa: CASSYPTDTQYF

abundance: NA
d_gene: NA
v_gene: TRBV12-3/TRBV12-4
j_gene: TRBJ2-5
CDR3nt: TGTGCCAGCAGCACGACAGCTCAAGAGACCCAGTACTTC
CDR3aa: CASSTTAQETQYF

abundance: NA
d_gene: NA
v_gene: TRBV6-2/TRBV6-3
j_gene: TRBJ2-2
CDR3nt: TGTGCCAGCAGTTTTCCCCCCGACAGCAAGCACACCGGGGAGCTGTTTTTT
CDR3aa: CASSFPPDSKHTGELFF

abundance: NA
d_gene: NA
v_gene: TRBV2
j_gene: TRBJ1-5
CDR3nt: TGTGCCAGCAGTTCCCGGGGGGGCAATCAGCCCCAGCATTTT
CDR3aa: CASSSRGGNQPQHF

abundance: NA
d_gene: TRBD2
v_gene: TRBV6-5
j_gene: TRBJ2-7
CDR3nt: TGTGCCAGCCAGGGAGGGGAACTGTCCTACGAGCAGTACTTC
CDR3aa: CASQGGELSYEQYF

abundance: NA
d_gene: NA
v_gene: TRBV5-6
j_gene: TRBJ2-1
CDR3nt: TGTGCCAGCAGCTTGGGGGGGGAAGTATCCTACAATGAGCAGTTCTTC
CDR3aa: CASSLGGEVSYNEQFF

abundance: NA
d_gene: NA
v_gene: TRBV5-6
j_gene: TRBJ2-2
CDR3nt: TGTGCCAGCAGCTTGAACCCGAACACCGGGGAGCTGTTTTTT
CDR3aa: CASSLNPNTGELFF

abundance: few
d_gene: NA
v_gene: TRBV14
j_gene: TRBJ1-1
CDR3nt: TGTGCCAGCAGCCAAAAAGTGTTCGGAGCGAACACTGAAGCTTTCTTT
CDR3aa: CASSQKVFGANTEAFF

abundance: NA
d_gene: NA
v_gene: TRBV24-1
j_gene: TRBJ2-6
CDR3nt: TGTGCCACCAGTGACCCCCCAGGGGCAACCGGGGCCAACGTCCTGACTTTC
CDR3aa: CATSDPPGATGANVLTF

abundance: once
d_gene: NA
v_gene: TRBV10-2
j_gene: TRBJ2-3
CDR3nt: TGCGCCAGCCGAACTGCCAGAAGCACAGATACGCAGTATTTT
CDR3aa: CASRTARSTDTQYF

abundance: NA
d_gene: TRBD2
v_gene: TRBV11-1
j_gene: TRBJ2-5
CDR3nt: TGTGCCAGCAGCGCCGGGACTAGCGGGAGAGAAGAGACCCAGTACTTC
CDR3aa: CASSAGTSGREETQYF

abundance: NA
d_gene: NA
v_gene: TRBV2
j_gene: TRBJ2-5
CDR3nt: TGTGCCAGCAGTGCTTCGCCAGGTCAGGCGGAGACCCAGTACTTC
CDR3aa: CASSASPGQAETQYF